This TCR beta chain was profiled in a study of neoadjuvant nivolumab and ipilimumab in lung cancer. General study results and limits: Only a small number of samples underwent TCR sequencing. Pretherapy blood TCR richness correlated positively with resected tumor richness. Only two of four nivolumab-treated tumors gained richness and clonality by surgery. Resected tumors had greater TCR richness and clonality than uninvolved lung.

As for this clone: What it recognizes is unknown.

The repertoire was sequenced with immunoSEQ multiplex PCR; TCRdb's copy has only in-frame clones and lacks some. The data show 6,000 or so clones, around 60% seen once. Trimming left V 3 bases short and J 0 bases short, with 9 bases between. The germline V gene encodes CDR1 KGHSH and CDR2 LQKENI. The CDR3 loop spans 14 amino acids. This receptor was obtained from an adult with non-small cell lung cancer. The sequencing used tumor tissue, collected after neoadjuvant nivolumab, alone or with ipilimumab, at or shortly before surgery. The gene calls are TRBV18 and TRBJ2-7; D may correspond to TRBD1 or TRBD2 (5 bases each). CDR3 residues: CASSPGTDSYEQYF. The CDR3 DNA reads as TGTGCCAGCTCACCCGGGACGGACTCCTACGAGCAGTACTTC.